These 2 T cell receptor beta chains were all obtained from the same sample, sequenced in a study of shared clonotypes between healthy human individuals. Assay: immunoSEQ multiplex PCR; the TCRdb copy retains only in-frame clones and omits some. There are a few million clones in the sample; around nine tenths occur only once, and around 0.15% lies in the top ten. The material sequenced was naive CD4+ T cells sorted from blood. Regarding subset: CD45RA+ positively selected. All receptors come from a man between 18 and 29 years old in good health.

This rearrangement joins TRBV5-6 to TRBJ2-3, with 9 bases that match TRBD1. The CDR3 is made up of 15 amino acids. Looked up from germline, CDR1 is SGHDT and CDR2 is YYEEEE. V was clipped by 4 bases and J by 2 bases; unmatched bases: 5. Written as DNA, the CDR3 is TGTGCCAGCAGCCCCGGGACAGGGAACACAGATACGCAGTATTTT. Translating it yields CASSPGTGNTDTQYF.

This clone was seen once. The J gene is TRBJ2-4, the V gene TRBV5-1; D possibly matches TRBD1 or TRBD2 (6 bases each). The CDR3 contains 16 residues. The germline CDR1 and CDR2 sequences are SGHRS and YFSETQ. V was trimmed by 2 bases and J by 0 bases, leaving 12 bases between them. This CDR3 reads CASSLEGGLAKNIQYF. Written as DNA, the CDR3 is TGCGCCAGCAGCTTAGAGGGGGGCCTAGCCAAAAACATTCAGTACTTC.